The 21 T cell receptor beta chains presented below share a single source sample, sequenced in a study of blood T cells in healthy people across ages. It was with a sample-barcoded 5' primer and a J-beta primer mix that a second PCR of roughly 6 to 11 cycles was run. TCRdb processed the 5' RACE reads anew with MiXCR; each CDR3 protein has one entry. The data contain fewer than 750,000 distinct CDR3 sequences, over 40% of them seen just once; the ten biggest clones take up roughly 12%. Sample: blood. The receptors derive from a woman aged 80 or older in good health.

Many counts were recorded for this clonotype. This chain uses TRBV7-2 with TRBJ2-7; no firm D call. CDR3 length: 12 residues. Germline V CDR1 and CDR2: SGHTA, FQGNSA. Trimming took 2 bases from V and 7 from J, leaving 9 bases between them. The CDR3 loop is CASSLYSGEQYF. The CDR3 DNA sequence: TGTGCCAGCAGCTTATATTCGGGTGAGCAGTACTTC.

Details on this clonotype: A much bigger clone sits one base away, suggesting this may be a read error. DNA of the CDR3: TGCGCCAGCAGCCTTAATGGTTTGCGGGAAAGACAGTTCTTC. Translated: CASSLNGLRERQFF. The chain combines TRBV5-1 with TRBJ2-1; weak D call: TRBD2 (6 bases). Germline CDR1 reads SGHRS; CDR2 reads YFSETQ. The CDR3 contains 14 residues. V lost 4 bases, J lost 13 bases, and 21 bases lay in between.

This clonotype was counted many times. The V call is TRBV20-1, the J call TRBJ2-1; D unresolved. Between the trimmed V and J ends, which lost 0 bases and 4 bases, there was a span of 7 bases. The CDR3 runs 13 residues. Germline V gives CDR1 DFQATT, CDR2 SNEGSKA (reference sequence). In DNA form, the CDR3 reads TGCAGTGCTAGAGATTCCGGGTACAATGAGCAGTTCTTC. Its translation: CSARDSGYNEQFF.

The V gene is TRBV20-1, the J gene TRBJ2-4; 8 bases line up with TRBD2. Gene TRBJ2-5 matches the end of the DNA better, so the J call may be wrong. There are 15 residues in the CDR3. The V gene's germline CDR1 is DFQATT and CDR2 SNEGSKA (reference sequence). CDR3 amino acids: CSAKSPSGGQETQYF. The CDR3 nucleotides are TGCAGTGCAAAGTCTCCGAGCGGGGGACAAGAGACCCAGTACTTC.

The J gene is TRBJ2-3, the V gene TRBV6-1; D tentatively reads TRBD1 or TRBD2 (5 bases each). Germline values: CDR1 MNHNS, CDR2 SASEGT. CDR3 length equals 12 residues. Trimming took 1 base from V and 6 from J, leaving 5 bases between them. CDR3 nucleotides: TGTGCCAGCAGTGAAGGGGGGGATACGCAGTATTTT. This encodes CASSEGGDTQYF.

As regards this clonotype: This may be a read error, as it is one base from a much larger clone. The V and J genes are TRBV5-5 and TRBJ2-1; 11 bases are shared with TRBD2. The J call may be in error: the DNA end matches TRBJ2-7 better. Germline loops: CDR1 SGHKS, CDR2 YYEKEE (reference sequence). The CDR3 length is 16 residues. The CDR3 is CASSLPLAGGYNEQYF. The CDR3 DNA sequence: TGTGCCAGCAGCCTGCCTCTAGCGGGAGGTTACAATGAGCAGTACTTC.

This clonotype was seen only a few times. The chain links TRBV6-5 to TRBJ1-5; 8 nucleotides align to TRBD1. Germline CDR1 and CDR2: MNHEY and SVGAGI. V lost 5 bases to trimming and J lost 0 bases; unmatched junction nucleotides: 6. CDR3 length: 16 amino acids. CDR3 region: CASSTVTGGSNQPQHF. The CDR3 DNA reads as TGTGCCAGCAGTACCGTAACAGGGGGTAGCAATCAGCCCCAGCATTTT.

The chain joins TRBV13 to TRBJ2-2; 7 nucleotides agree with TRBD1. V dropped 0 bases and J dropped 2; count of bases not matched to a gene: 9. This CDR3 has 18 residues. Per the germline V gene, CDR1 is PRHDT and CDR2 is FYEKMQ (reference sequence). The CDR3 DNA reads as TGTGCCAGCAGCTTAGGGGGGACAGCAAAATCCAACACCGGGGAGCTGTTTTTT. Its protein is CASSLGGTAKSNTGELFF.

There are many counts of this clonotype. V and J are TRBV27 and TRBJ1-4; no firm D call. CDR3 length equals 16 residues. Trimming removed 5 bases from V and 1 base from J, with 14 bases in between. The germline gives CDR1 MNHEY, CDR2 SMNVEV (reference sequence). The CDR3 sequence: CASSPFRGLTNEKLFF. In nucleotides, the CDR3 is TGTGCCAGCAGTCCCTTTCGAGGACTAACTAATGAAAAACTGTTTTTT.

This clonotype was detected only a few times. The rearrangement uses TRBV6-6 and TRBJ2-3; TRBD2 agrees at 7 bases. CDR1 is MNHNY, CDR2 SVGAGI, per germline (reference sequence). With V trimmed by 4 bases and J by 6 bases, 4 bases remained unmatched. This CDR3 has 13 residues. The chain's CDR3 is CASSSAGGDTQYF. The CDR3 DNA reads TGTGCCAGCAGTTCCGCCGGGGGGGATACGCAGTATTTT.

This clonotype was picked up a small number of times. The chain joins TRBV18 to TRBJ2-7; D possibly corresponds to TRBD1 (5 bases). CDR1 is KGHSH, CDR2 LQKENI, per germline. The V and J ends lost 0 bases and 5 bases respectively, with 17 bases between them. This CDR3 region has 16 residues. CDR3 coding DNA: TGTGCCAGCTCACCACCGGGTTCCCAGGGATGGCACGAGCAGTACTTC. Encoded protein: CASSPPGSQGWHEQYF.

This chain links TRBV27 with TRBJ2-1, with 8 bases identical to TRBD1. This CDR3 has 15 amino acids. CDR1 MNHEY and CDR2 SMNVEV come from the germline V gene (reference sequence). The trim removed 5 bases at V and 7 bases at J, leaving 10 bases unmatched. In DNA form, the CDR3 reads TGTGCCAGCAGTCCTCGACAGGGGAGGAAAAATGAGCAGTTCTTC. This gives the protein CASSPRQGRKNEQFF.

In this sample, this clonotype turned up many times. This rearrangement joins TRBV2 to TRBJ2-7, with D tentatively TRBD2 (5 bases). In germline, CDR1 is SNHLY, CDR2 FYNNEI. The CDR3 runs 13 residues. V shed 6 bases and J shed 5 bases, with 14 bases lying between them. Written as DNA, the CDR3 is TGTGCCAGCAGGGTGGTAGGGAGAGACGAGCAGTACTTC. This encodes CASRVVGRDEQYF.

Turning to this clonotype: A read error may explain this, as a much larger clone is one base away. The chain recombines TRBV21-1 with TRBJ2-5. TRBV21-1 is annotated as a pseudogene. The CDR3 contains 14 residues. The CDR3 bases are TGTGCCAGCAGCAAACCGGTCGGATACAATGAGCAGTACTTC. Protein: CASSKPVGYNEQYF.

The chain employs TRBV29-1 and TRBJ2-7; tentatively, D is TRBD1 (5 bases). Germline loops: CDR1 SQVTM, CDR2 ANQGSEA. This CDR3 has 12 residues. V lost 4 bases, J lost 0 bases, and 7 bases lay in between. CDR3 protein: CSVAGHSYEQYF. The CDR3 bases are TGCAGCGTTGCAGGACACTCCTACGAGCAGTACTTC.

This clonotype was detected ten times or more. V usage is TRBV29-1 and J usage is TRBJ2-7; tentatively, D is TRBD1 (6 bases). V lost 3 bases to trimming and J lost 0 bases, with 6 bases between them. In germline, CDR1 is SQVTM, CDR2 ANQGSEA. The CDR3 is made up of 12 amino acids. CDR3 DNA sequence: TGCAGCGTTGAGGGACACTCCTACGAGCAGTACTTC. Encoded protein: CSVEGHSYEQYF.

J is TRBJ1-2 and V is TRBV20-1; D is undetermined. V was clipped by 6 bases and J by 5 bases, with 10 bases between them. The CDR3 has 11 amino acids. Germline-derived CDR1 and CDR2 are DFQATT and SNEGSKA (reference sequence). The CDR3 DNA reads TGCAGTGCAAGACGGGATTATGGCTACACCTTC. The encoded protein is CSARRDYGYTF.

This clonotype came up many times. Written as DNA, the CDR3 is TGTGCCAGCAGCTCTCTGACTAGCACGGGCGATGAGCAGTTCTTC. Protein sequence: CASSSLTSTGDEQFF. The chain links TRBV7-9 to TRBJ2-1; 7 bases are shared with TRBD2. The junction had 11 bases not matched to a gene; V was cut back by 4 bases and J by 8 bases. This CDR3 is built from 15 residues. Germline assignment: CDR1 SEHNR and CDR2 FQNEAQ (reference sequence).

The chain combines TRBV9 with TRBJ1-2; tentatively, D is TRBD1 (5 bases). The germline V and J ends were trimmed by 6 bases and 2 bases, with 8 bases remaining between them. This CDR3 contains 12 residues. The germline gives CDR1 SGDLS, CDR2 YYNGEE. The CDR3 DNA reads TGTGCCAGCACCAGGGCGAACTATGGCTACACCTTC. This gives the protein CASTRANYGYTF. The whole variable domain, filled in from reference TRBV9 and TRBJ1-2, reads DSGVTQTPKHLITATGQRVTLRCSPRSGDLSVYWYQQSLDQGLQFLIQYYNGEERAKGNILERFSAQQFPDLHSELNLSSLELGDSALYFCASTRANYGYTFGSGTRLTVV.

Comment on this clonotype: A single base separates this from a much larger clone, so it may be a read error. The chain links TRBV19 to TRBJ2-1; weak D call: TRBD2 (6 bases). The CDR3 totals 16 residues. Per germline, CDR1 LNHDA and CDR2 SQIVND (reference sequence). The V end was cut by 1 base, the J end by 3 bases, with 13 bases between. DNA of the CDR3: TGTGCCAGTAGTATAGGCACTGCGCGGGGCTACAATGAGCAGTTCTTC. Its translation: CASSIGTARGYNEQFF.

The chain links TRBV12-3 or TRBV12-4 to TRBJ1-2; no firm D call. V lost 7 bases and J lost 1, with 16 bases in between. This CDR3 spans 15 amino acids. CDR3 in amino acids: CASTPGMGDNYGYTF. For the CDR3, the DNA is TGTGCCAGCACCCCCGGCATGGGAGATAACTATGGCTACACCTTC.